The next 13 T cell receptor beta chains were all read from a single sample in a study of blood T cell repertoires in COVID-19. Sequenced by immunoSEQ multiplex PCR; TCRdb stores in-frame clones only, minus some. The table records under 250,000 clones, approximately 83% of them present only once. The specimen sequenced was PBMCs or T cells enriched from blood (not recorded which). The receptors here all came from a woman aged 60-75 years who had recovered from COVID-19.

V gene TRBV10-3 combines with J gene TRBJ1-4, with a possible D match to TRBD1 (5 bases). The ends were cut back, 7 bases at V and 4 bases at J, with 10 bases in the middle. Germline CDR1 is ENHRY and CDR2 is SYGVKD. The CDR3 contains 13 residues. The CDR3, as DNA: TGTGCCATCACAGGGTCGGTTAATGAAAAACTGTTTTTT. Its protein is CAITGSVNEKLFF.

The genes are TRBV7-9 and TRBJ1-1; D is uncertain. This CDR3 has 13 amino acids. CDR1 is SEHNR, CDR2 FQNEAQ, per germline (reference sequence). The ends were cut back, 4 bases at V and 3 bases at J, with 9 bases in the middle. The DNA for the CDR3 is TGTGCCAGCAGCTCGCCTAGGTACACTGAAGCTTTCTTT. Translation: CASSSPRYTEAFF. Based on the CDR3 plus reference TRBV7-9 and TRBJ1-1, the full variable domain is DTGVSQNPRHKITKRGQNVTFRCDPISEHNRLYWYRQTLGQGPEFLTYFQNEAQLEKSRLLSDRFSAERPKGSFSTLEIQRTEQGDSAMYLCASSSPRYTEAFFGQGTRLTVV.

The CDR3 DNA reads as TGCGCCAGTACGCTATACTCCAGTGGGGGCCGAAATGAGCAGTTCTTC. Translation: CASTLYSSGGRNEQFF. V is TRBV5-1 and J is TRBJ2-1; a possible D gene is TRBD1 (6 bases). The CDR3 contains 16 residues. V was trimmed by 8 bases and J by 7 bases, leaving 25 bases between them. CDR1 SGHRS and CDR2 YFSETQ come from the germline V gene.

This chain joins TRBV5-4 and TRBJ1-4, with a tentative D call TRBD1 (6 bases). Trimming took 1 base from V and 7 from J, leaving 14 bases between them. The CDR3 covers 15 residues. Germline-derived CDR1 and CDR2 are SGHNT and YYREEE (reference sequence). The CDR3 reads CASSLFQGLGEKLFF. CDR3 bases: TGTGCCAGCAGCTTGTTCCAGGGGTTAGGTGAAAAACTGTTTTTT.

There are a few counts of this clone. This rearrangement joins TRBV11-2 to TRBJ2-5, with TRBD1 matching over 9 bases. CDR3 length: 15 residues. J lost 4 bases, V lost 5 bases, and 8 bases had no gene match. Germline CDR1 SGHAT, CDR2 FQNNGV. The CDR3 spells CASSLDRGYGETQYF. CDR3 DNA sequence: TGTGCCAGCAGCCTGGACAGGGGATATGGAGAGACCCAGTACTTC.

The chain recombines TRBV9 with TRBJ2-2; no clear D. V gave up 3 bases and J gave up 4 bases, with 13 bases separating them. Per germline, CDR1 SGDLS and CDR2 YYNGEE. The length of the CDR3 is 15 residues. CDR3 in amino acids: CASSAGQVGTGELFF. As DNA, the CDR3 is TGTGCCAGCAGCGCTGGGCAAGTCGGCACCGGGGAGCTGTTTTTT.

The chain carries TRBV7-2 and TRBJ2-1; 7 nucleotides align to TRBD2. Per the germline V gene, CDR1 is SGHTA and CDR2 is FQGNSA. V shed 3 bases, J shed 0 bases, and the junction held 11 bases outside the gene matches. This CDR3 has 18 amino acids. CDR3 sequence reads: CASSLAPSGAFSYNEQFF. The CDR3 coding sequence is TGTGCCAGCAGCTTGGCCCCCAGCGGGGCTTTCTCCTACAATGAGCAGTTCTTC.

V is TRBV5-6 and J is TRBJ1-1; D gene ambiguous. CDR3 length equals 13 residues. V shed 3 bases and J shed 1 base, with 7 bases lying between them. Germline CDR1 is SGHDT and CDR2 is YYEEEE. CDR3 protein: CASSSTANTEAFF. Here the CDR3 DNA reads TGTGCCAGCAGCTCCACAGCGAACACTGAAGCTTTCTTT.

The chain carries TRBV18 and TRBJ1-1, with TRBD1 matching 7 bases. The V segment lost 1 base and the J segment 3 bases; nucleotides outside the gene matches: 2. The V gene's germline CDR1 is KGHSH and CDR2 LQKENI. The CDR3 is 14 amino acids. The CDR3 DNA sequence: TGTGCCAGCTCACCACGAGGACAGGACACTGAAGCTTTCTTT. Its protein product is CASSPRGQDTEAFF.

The J gene is TRBJ2-7, the V gene TRBV7-2; the match to TRBD1 covers 7 bases. This CDR3 region has 16 residues. V was clipped by 3 bases and J by 3 bases; unmatched bases: 11. The germline V gene encodes CDR1 SGHTA and CDR2 FQGNSA. CDR3 bases: TGTGCCAGCAGCTTGTCTCACCGGACAGGAAGCTACGAGCAGTACTTC. It is translated as CASSLSHRTGSYEQYF.

The chain joins TRBV27 to TRBJ2-7; 7 positions match TRBD1. Germline V CDR1 and CDR2: MNHEY, SMNVEV (reference sequence). V lost 5 bases, J lost 3 bases, and 13 bases stayed unmatched. This CDR3 spans 16 amino acids. CDR3 residues: CASSPSLGGHYYEQYF. The CDR3 DNA is TGTGCCAGCAGTCCTTCTTTAGGGGGCCATTACTACGAGCAGTACTTC.

The J gene is TRBJ1-1, the V gene TRBV28; D may be TRBD1 (5 bases). The germline V and J ends were trimmed by 2 bases and 0 bases, with 7 bases remaining between them. CDR1 is MDHEN and CDR2 is SYDVKM in the germline V gene. This CDR3 contains 14 residues. CDR3 loop: CASSLGGMNTEAFF. DNA for the CDR3: TGTGCCAGCAGTTTAGGGGGGATGAACACTGAAGCTTTCTTT.

The chain carries TRBV6-5 and TRBJ2-2; a weak D match, TRBD2 (5 bases). Trimming took off 0 bases at V and 6 bases at J, with 8 bases between the two ends. There are 14 residues in the CDR3. In germline, CDR1 is MNHEY, CDR2 SVGAGI. CDR3 amino acids: CASSYSEGAGELFF. CDR3 bases: TGTGCCAGCAGTTACTCCGAGGGTGCCGGGGAGCTGTTTTTT.